The 16 T cell receptor beta chains presented below share a single source sample, sequenced in a study of shared clonotypes between healthy human individuals. Only in-frame clones appear in the TCRdb table, and some are missing; sequencing was by immunoSEQ multiplex PCR. The table records 1.4 million to 1.5 million clones, over 95% of them present only once. Material: naive CD4+ T cells sorted from blood. Sample subset: CD45RA+ positively selected. These receptors all stem from a man aged 25-40 years in good health.

The rearrangement links TRBV28 to TRBJ2-7; 10 nucleotides align to TRBD1. Trimming removed 6 bases from V and 4 bases from J; junction bases left unmatched: 12. The germline gives CDR1 MDHEN, CDR2 SYDVKM. The CDR3 has 16 amino acids. DNA for the CDR3: TGTGCCAGCAGCCCAGCGACAGGGGGCGTACTATACGAGCAGTACTTC. Its protein product is CASSPATGGVLYEQYF.

The chain uses TRBV5-4 and TRBJ1-3; 8 bases fit TRBD1. Germline V gene lookup returns CDR1 SGHNT and CDR2 YYREEE (reference sequence). The junction had 2 bases not matched to a gene; V was cut back by 1 base and J by 8 bases. The length of the CDR3 is 13 residues. In DNA form, the CDR3 reads TGTGCCAGCAGCTTGCAGGGGGCTTACACCATATATTTT. Its protein product is CASSLQGAYTIYF.

This chain uses TRBV5-5 with TRBJ1-4; D might be TRBD1 (6 bases). The length of the CDR3 is 13 residues. Trimming shortened V by 4 bases and J by 8 bases, and 12 bases separated the two germline ends. CDR1 and CDR2 (germline): SGHKS, YYEKEE (reference sequence). CDR3 amino acids: CASSRPGQEKLFF. CDR3 bases: TGTGCCAGCAGCCGACCTGGACAGGAAAAACTGTTTTTT.

The J gene is TRBJ2-1, the V gene TRBV6-1; D call uncertain. The V gene lost 4 bases and the J gene lost 4 bases, with 8 bases spanning the gap. Germline V gene lookup returns CDR1 MNHNS and CDR2 SASEGT. The CDR3 is 13 amino acids. CDR3 protein: CASSGSLYNEQFF. In nucleotides, the CDR3 is TGTGCCAGCAGTGGATCTTTATACAATGAGCAGTTCTTC.

The chain carries TRBV10-1 and TRBJ2-3; TRBD2 might be the D (6 bases). V shed 0 bases and J shed 0 bases, with 16 bases lying between them. The CDR3 contains 18 residues. Looked up from germline, CDR1 is WNHNN and CDR2 is SYGVQD (reference sequence). The CDR3 loop is CASSESRDSLGSTDTQYF. CDR3 nucleotide sequence: TGCGCCAGCAGTGAGTCGCGGGACTCTTTAGGAAGCACAGATACGCAGTATTTT.

J is TRBJ2-7 and V is TRBV4-1; D remains unclear. The germline gives CDR1 MGHRA, CDR2 YSYEKL. This CDR3 has 15 amino acids. V shed 4 bases and J shed 1 base, with 14 bases lying between them. CDR3 DNA sequence: TGCGCCAGCAGCCGCGAGACGACACGATCCTACGAGCAGTACTTC. The encoded protein is CASSRETTRSYEQYF.

The chain recombines TRBV10-2 with TRBJ2-1; 9 bases are shared with TRBD2. The germline V gene encodes CDR1 WSHSY and CDR2 SAAADI. The CDR3 contains 15 residues. The ends lost 7 bases at V and 0 bases at J; junction bases unmatched: 4. The CDR3 coding sequence is TGCGCCAGCACTCTTAGCGGGAGCTCCTACAATGAGCAGTTCTTC. Its translation: CASTLSGSSYNEQFF.

The DNA for the CDR3 is TGCGCCAGCGCGCTGACAGGGGTTCAAGAGACCCAGTACTTC. Residues: CASALTGVQETQYF. The chain employs TRBV5-1 and TRBJ2-5, with 8 bases matching TRBD1. With V trimmed by 7 bases and J by 2 bases, 7 bases remained unmatched. CDR1 and CDR2 (germline): SGHRS, YFSETQ. The length of the CDR3 is 14 residues.

The V and J genes are TRBV11-3 and TRBJ2-2; TRBD1 matches at 9 bases. Germline V lookup: CDR1 SGHNT, CDR2 YENEEA. The CDR3 is made up of 15 amino acids. V was clipped by 8 bases and J by 1 base; unmatched bases: 5. CDR3 residues: CASGLTGGNTGELFF. The CDR3 region has the DNA TGTGCCAGCGGCCTGACAGGGGGGAACACCGGGGAGCTGTTTTTT.

The gene calls are TRBV18 and TRBJ1-5, with 7 bases lining up with TRBD1. CDR1 and CDR2 from the germline V gene are KGHSH and LQKENI. The V segment lost 6 bases and the J segment 5 bases; nucleotides outside the gene matches: 16. The CDR3 runs to 17 residues. The CDR3 DNA reads as TGTGCCAGCTCCGAAGTGACAGGGATTAAAACATATCAGCCCCAGCATTTT. Protein product: CASSEVTGIKTYQPQHF.

As concerns this clone: Other nucleotide sequences from this sample produce the same CDR3. The rearrangement joins TRBV30 to TRBJ2-2, with 10 bases aligning to TRBD2. Trimming at V came to 1 base and at J to 6 bases, leaving 2 bases not matched to a gene. The CDR3 totals 14 residues. Germline CDR1 and CDR2: GTSNPN and SVGIG (reference sequence). The CDR3 is CAWSGLAGAGELFF. For the CDR3, the DNA is TGTGCCTGGAGTGGTCTAGCGGGAGCCGGGGAGCTGTTTTTT.

Concerning this clone: This CDR3 is also generated by other DNA sequences in the sample. V gene TRBV2 combines with J gene TRBJ1-1; no clear D. Germline V gene data show CDR1 as SNHLY and CDR2 as FYNNEI. This CDR3 spans 12 amino acids. V was pared by 2 bases and J by 2 bases, with 3 bases between. The CDR3 spells CASSERNTEAFF. DNA for the CDR3: TGTGCCAGCAGTGAACGTAACACTGAAGCTTTCTTT.

This rearrangement joins TRBV19 to TRBJ2-7; TRBD1 matches 10 bases. Trimming cost V 2 bases and J 3 bases; bases outside gene matches: 4. The CDR3 has 15 residues. The V gene's germline CDR1 is LNHDA and CDR2 SQIVND (reference sequence). CDR3 DNA: TGTGCCAGTAGTATAACGACAGGGGGCGGCTACGAGCAGTACTTC. It specifies CASSITTGGGYEQYF.

CDR3 in DNA: TGTGCCGGTTCCGGAGAGGCAGGGGAGGCCGGGGAGCTGTTTTTT. This codes for CAGSGEAGEAGELFF. The chain has TRBV2 and TRBJ2-2; either TRBD1 or TRBD2 may fit D (6 bases each). The CDR3 contains 15 residues. Trimming removed 11 bases at V and 6 bases at J, with 22 bases between. Germline V gene sequence: CDR1 SNHLY, CDR2 FYNNEI.

This chain uses TRBV5-6 with TRBJ1-2; D is perhaps TRBD1 (5 bases). The V end was cut by 0 bases, the J end by 2 bases, with 5 bases between. Germline V lookup: CDR1 SGHDT, CDR2 YYEEEE. This CDR3 is 13 amino acids long. The CDR3 loop reads CASSLEGNYGYTF. CDR3 nucleotides: TGTGCCAGCAGCTTGGAGGGGAACTATGGCTACACCTTC.

In this sample, this clone turned up once. The chain joins TRBV6-1 to TRBJ2-1, with D maybe TRBD1 (5 bases). The CDR3 sequence is 17 residues long. CDR1 and CDR2 from the germline V gene are MNHNS and SASEGT. Trimming took 4 bases from V and 0 from J, leaving 16 bases between them. CDR3 nucleotides: TGTGCCAGCAGTGGCGGACACCTCCTGAACTCCTACAATGAGCAGTTCTTC. Its translation is CASSGGHLLNSYNEQFF.